One T cell receptor beta chain is described in this entry. The target antigen is unknown. This sample was included in a study of cytomegalovirus exposure and HLA in healthy donors. Study-wide context: A later analysis reported the same platform for the 110 or so validation repertoires and the 666 first-cohort repertoires.

Separate from the roughly 700-subject first cohort was the 120-subject validation cohort, to which the donors belonged. Only in-frame clones appear in the TCRdb table, and some are missing; sequencing was by immunoSEQ multiplex PCR. The table records about 150,000 clones, 86% of them present only once. Between the trimmed V and J ends, which lost 5 bases and 0 bases, there was a span of 7 bases. CDR1 LNHDA and CDR2 SQIVND come from the germline V gene (reference sequence). The CDR3 runs to 14 residues. Study-wide results and caveats: Altogether, some 170 TCR beta chains were recorded as cytomegalovirus-associated. Most TCR sequences were rare, but some public TCRs occurred in many donors.

This clonotype originated in a young man in good health and CMV-seropositive. Sequencing input: PBMCs. The gene calls are TRBV19 and TRBJ2-2; D remains ambiguous. The CDR3 sequence is CASSPRANTGELFF. The CDR3 coding sequence is TGTGCCAGTAGTCCCCGGGCGAACACCGGGGAGCTGTTTTTT.